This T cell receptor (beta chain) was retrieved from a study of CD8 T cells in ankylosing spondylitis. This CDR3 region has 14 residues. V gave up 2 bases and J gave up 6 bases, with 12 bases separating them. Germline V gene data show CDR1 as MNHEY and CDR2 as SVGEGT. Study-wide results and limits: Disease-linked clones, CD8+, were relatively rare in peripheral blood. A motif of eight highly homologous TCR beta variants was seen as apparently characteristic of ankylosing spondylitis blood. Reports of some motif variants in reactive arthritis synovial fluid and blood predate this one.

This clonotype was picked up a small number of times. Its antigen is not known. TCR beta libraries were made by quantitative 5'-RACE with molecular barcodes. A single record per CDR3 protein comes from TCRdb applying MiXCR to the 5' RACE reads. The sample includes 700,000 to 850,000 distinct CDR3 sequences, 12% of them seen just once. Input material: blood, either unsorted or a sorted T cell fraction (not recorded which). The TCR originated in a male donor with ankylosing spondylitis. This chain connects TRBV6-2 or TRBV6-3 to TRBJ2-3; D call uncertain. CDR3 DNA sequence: TGTGCCAGCAGTTACACTGGGATTATGGATACGCAGTATTTT. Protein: CASSYTGIMDTQYF.